This T cell receptor (beta chain) was recovered during a study of T cell responses to AZD1222 COVID-19 vaccine. This table comes from immunoSEQ multiplex PCR, and its TCRdb copy is limited to in-frame clones, with some not included. The sample lists 200,000 to 300,000 clones, 85% to 95% occurring once. The CDR3 runs to 14 residues. Trimming took off 0 bases at V and 1 base at J, with 4 bases between the two ends. The V gene's germline CDR1 is SGHNT and CDR2 YYREEE (reference sequence). This specimen consisted of peripheral blood, obtained on day 0 of AZD1222 vaccination. The chain couples TRBV5-4 to TRBJ2-2; the D is unclear. The sequence came from an adult in good health. CDR3: CASSLDVNTGELFF. The CDR3 coding sequence is TGTGCCAGCAGCTTGGACGTGAACACCGGGGAGCTGTTTTTT.